This TCR beta chain was sequenced during a study of blood T cell repertoires in COVID-19. Across the whole study: Donors in the United States, Italy and Spain gave samples during acute or convalescent COVID-19. In each case, the material was cDNA or gDNA derived from T cells, B-cell-depleted T cells, or PBMCs.

As processed by the authors: Estimates of nucleated cell counts were drawn from the amplification of reference gene primers. Repertoires were generated with immunoSEQ multiplex PCR, while TCRdb's copy carries only in-frame clones and drops some. The V and J calls and clone size were taken over from that table, and D and trimming were inferred from the DNA. The repertoire holds 200,000 to 250,000 clones, with roughly 80% as singletons. The length of the CDR3 is 13 residues. Trimming removed 7 bases at V and 5 bases at J, with 14 bases between. Germline-derived CDR1 and CDR2 are KGHSH and LQKENI. Enrolment of Seattle patients took place during active infection, and they were followed longitudinally.

The J gene is TRBJ1-1, the V gene TRBV18, with unresolved D. The receptor's source is a woman of 80 years or more with COVID-19, enrolled during active disease. The sequenced material came from peripheral blood. The CDR3 here is CASFELAGTEAFF. The CDR3 DNA reads TGTGCCAGCTTTGAGTTGGCGGGAACTGAAGCTTTCTTT. Full variable domain (outside the CDR3, taken from reference TRBV18 and TRBJ1-1): NAGVMQNPRHLVRRRGQEARLRCSPMKGHSHVYWYRQLPEEGLKFMVYLQKENIIDESGMPKERFSAEFPKEGPSILRIQQVVRGDSAAYFCASFELAGTEAFFGQGTRLTVV.